This T cell receptor (beta chain) emerged from a study of OX40 agonist ivuxolimab in advanced cancers. In the study overall: Earlier anti-PD-1, anti-PD-L1 or anti-CTLA-4 therapy was permitted; 40% had received some. Overall study results and limits: At 0.1 to 3.0 mg/kg and by week 6, CD4+ and CD8+ T cells in the blood had expanded clonally.

TCRdb's table, derived via immunoSEQ multiplex PCR, lists solely in-frame clones and lacks some. The table includes under 35,000 clones, about 88% detected once. With 9 bases clipped from V and 0 bases from J, the junction kept 5 bases outside the gene matches. This CDR3 contains 14 residues. The germline gives CDR1 MNHNS, CDR2 SASEGT. In regard to this clone: As yet, its antigen is unknown.

This clonotype was sampled from an adult with an advanced solid tumor such as melanoma, head and neck, liver or kidney cancer. This specimen was CD4+ or CD8+ T cells sorted from blood, taken in a trial of the OX40 agonist ivuxolimab. This chain uses TRBV6-1 with TRBJ1-5; TRBD1 agrees at 7 bases. In nucleotides, the CDR3 is TGTGCCAGTGACAGGGTCGATAGCAATCAGCCCCAGCATTTT. Its translation: CASDRVDSNQPQHF.